These T cell receptor beta chains were read from a single sample in a study of blood T cell repertoires in COVID-19. The method was immunoSEQ multiplex PCR; TCRdb's version includes in-frame clones alone and lacks a portion of them. The sample shows more than 25,000 clones, around nine tenths of them seen only once. Source material: peripheral blood. Source of these receptors: a man aged 65 to 85 with active or convalescent COVID-19. CDR3s include the opening cysteine and the closing phenylalanine or tryptophan. D genes are given only for firm matches. Only some rows state a clone size, as once, few, many or a class for expanded clones.

CDR3 length | J gene | V gene | clone size | D gene | CDR3 protein | CDR3 DNA
17 | TRBJ2-1 | TRBV5-1 | NA | TRBD2 | CASSLGGRGLSYNEQFF | TGCGCCAGCAGCTTGGGCGGGAGGGGCTTGTCGTACAATGAGCAGTTCTTC
17 | TRBJ2-1 | TRBV7-9 | NA | NA | CASSGRGSNSSYNEQFF | TGTGCCAGCAGCGGTAGAGGCAGCAATAGCTCCTACAATGAGCAGTTCTTC
13 | TRBJ2-3 | TRBV7-9 | NA | NA | CASSLAGADTQYF | TGTGCCAGCAGCTTAGCGGGAGCAGATACGCAGTATTTT
15 | TRBJ2-2 | TRBV18 | few | NA | CASSPPARSTGELFF | TGTGCCAGCTCACCACCAGCGAGGAGTACCGGGGAGCTGTTTTTT
15 | TRBJ2-3 | TRBV15 | NA | TRBD2 | CATSRGGGLTDTQYF | TGTGCCACCAGCAGAGGCGGGGGACTCACAGATACGCAGTATTTT
14 | TRBJ1-1 | TRBV15 | NA | NA | CATSREEMNTEAFF | TGTGCCACCAGCAGAGAGGAGATGAACACTGAAGCTTTCTTT
13 | TRBJ2-5 | TRBV12-2 | once | NA | CASRFFRGETQYF | TGTGCAAGTCGCTTTTTCAGAGGGGAGACCCAGTACTTC
14 | TRBJ1-2 | TRBV9 | NA | NA | CASSVAAQAYGYTF | TGTGCCAGCAGCGTAGCCGCACAGGCATATGGCTACACCTTC
15 | TRBJ2-1 | TRBV7-3 | NA | TRBD2 | CASSSSAGIYNEQFF | TGTGCCAGCAGCTCCTCAGCGGGGATATACAATGAGCAGTTCTTC
15 | TRBJ2-1 | TRBV7-9 | NA | NA | CASSPTPSRVNEQFF | TGTGCCAGCAGCCCTACCCCCTCGCGGGTCAATGAGCAGTTCTTC
15 | TRBJ2-1 | TRBV2 | NA | TRBD1 | CASSAGQGYYNEQFF | TGTGCCAGCAGTGCGGGACAGGGATATTACAATGAGCAGTTCTTC
14 | TRBJ1-2 | TRBV19 | NA | NA | CASSLTEVIYGYTF | TGTGCCAGTAGTTTGACAGAAGTTATCTATGGCTACACCTTC
16 | TRBJ1-2 | TRBV7-9 | NA | TRBD1 | CASSEPGQPPDYGYTF | TGTGCCAGCAGCGAACCGGGACAGCCGCCCGACTATGGCTACACCTTC
16 | TRBJ2-2 | TRBV18 | NA | TRBD1 | CASSSRTGGDTGELFF | TGTGCCAGCTCAAGCCGGACAGGGGGAGACACCGGGGAGCTGTTTTTT
13 | TRBJ1-1 | TRBV7-2 | NA | TRBD1 | CASSRQGDTEAFF | TGTGCCAGCAGTCGACAGGGGGACACTGAAGCTTTCTTT
13 | TRBJ1-1 | TRBV29-1 | NA | NA | CSVASLGDTEAFF | TGCAGCGTTGCGTCCCTCGGGGACACTGAAGCTTTCTTT
14 | TRBJ2-1 | TRBV28 | NA | TRBD2 | CASEGLAGRNEQFF | TGTGCCTCGGAGGGACTAGCGGGTCGAAATGAGCAGTTCTTC
13 | TRBJ1-1 | TRBV30 | NA | TRBD1 | CAWSRDRGAEAFF | TGTGCCTGGAGTCGGGACAGGGGGGCTGAAGCTTTCTTT
14 | TRBJ2-5 | TRBV18 | NA | NA | CASSPPAGKETQYF | TGTGCCAGCTCACCACCGGCAGGGAAAGAGACCCAGTACTTC
13 | TRBJ1-1 | TRBV30 | NA | NA | CAWSVRSGTEAFF | TGTGCCTGGAGTGTAAGGTCCGGGACTGAAGCTTTCTTT
14 | TRBJ1-1 | TRBV27 | NA | NA | CASSSPRKNTEAFF | TGTGCCAGCAGTTCCCCGCGAAAGAACACTGAAGCTTTCTTT
18 | TRBJ2-5 | TRBV19 | NA | TRBD2 | CASSNYPPRTSSLETQYF | TGTGCCAGTAGTAACTACCCACCCCGGACTAGCAGTTTAGAGACCCAGTACTTC
13 | TRBJ1-1 | TRBV7-9 | few | TRBD1 | CASSFSGTGEAFF | TGTGCCAGCAGCTTTAGTGGGACAGGGGAAGCTTTCTTT
15 | TRBJ1-2 | TRBV30 | NA | NA | CAWSLNRRVNYGYTF | TGTGCCTGGAGTCTAAACCGCAGGGTCAACTATGGCTACACCTTC
11 | TRBJ2-7 | TRBV10-3 | NA | NA | CAISGEYEQYF | TGTGCCATCAGTGGTGAGTACGAGCAGTACTTC
18 | TRBJ1-3 | TRBV4-1 | NA | TRBD1 | CASSQEGQGRLSGNTIYF | TGCGCCAGCAGCCAAGAGGGACAGGGGCGACTCTCTGGAAACACCATATATTTT
15 | TRBJ2-2 | TRBV7-2 | NA | NA | CASSPGTHRTGELFF | TGTGCCAGCAGCCCCGGGACTCACAGAACCGGGGAGCTGTTTTTT
10 | TRBJ1-1 | TRBV29-1 | NA | NA | CSARDTEAFF | TGCAGCGCTCGGGACACTGAAGCTTTCTTT
11 | TRBJ2-1 | TRBV5-1 | NA | NA | CASSPGNQQFF | TGCGCCAGCAGCCCCGGGAACCAGCAGTTCTTC
19 | TRBJ1-1 | TRBV6-2/TRBV6-3 | NA | TRBD1 | CASSYPLYGTGMLNTEAFF | TGTGCCAGCAGTTACCCACTGTACGGGACAGGGATGCTGAACACTGAAGCTTTCTTT
17 | TRBJ1-2 | TRBV11-3 | NA | TRBD1 | CASSPALRGRLVNGYTF | TGTGCCAGCAGCCCAGCTCTTAGGGGGCGCTTGGTGAATGGCTACACCTTC
15 | TRBJ1-4 | TRBV9 | NA | NA | CASSTTGTSREKLFF | TGTGCCAGCAGCACCACCGGGACTTCGCGAGAAAAACTGTTTTTT
17 | TRBJ2-1 | TRBV7-2 | NA | TRBD2 | CASSLSFVLAGAGEQFF | TGTGCCAGCAGCTTATCCTTCGTACTAGCGGGGGCAGGGGAGCAGTTCTTC
16 | TRBJ2-3 | TRBV9 | NA | TRBD1 | CASSDRQGGSTDTQYF | TGTGCCAGCAGCGATCGACAGGGGGGGAGCACAGATACGCAGTATTTT
14 | TRBJ1-1 | TRBV5-1 | few | NA | CASSFAGSSTEAFF | TGCGCCAGCAGCTTTGCGGGGAGTTCCACTGAAGCTTTCTTT
15 | TRBJ2-5 | TRBV6-2/TRBV6-3 | NA | TRBD2 | CASSDPGLAAETQYF | TGTGCCAGCAGTGATCCGGGACTAGCGGCAGAGACCCAGTACTTC
19 | TRBJ2-1 | TRBV29-1 | NA | TRBD2 | CSVEDRREALSAWGNEQFF | TGCAGCGTTGAAGATAGGCGGGAGGCCTTATCCGCGTGGGGCAATGAGCAGTTCTTC
18 | TRBJ2-1 | TRBV11-3 | NA | TRBD2 | CASSRTGTSGSAYNEQFF | TGTGCCAGCAGCAGGACGGGGACTAGCGGGAGTGCATACAATGAGCAGTTCTTC
16 | TRBJ2-3 | TRBV5-8 | NA | NA | CASSWGGRTDPDTQYF | TGTGCCAGCAGCTGGGGTGGTCGGACAGATCCAGATACGCAGTATTTT
16 | TRBJ2-2 | TRBV24-1 | NA | TRBD1 | CATSDWGTGGTGELFF | TGTGCCACCAGTGATTGGGGGACAGGGGGCACCGGGGAGCTGTTTTTT
12 | TRBJ2-5 | TRBV18 | NA | NA | CASSPDRETQYF | TGTGCCAGCTCCCCAGACAGGGAGACCCAGTACTTC
16 | TRBJ1-4 | TRBV5-7 | NA | NA | CASSFPGQPTNEKLFF | TGTGCCAGCAGCTTTCCGGGACAACCAACTAATGAAAAACTGTTTTTT
14 | TRBJ1-1 | TRBV6-5 | NA | NA | CASSRTVTNTEAFF | TGTGCCAGCAGTCGAACAGTTACGAACACTGAAGCTTTCTTT
15 | TRBJ1-2 | TRBV2 | NA | TRBD1 | CASKKNRGQDYGYTF | TGTGCCAGCAAAAAAAACAGGGGGCAGGACTATGGCTACACCTTC
14 | TRBJ1-2 | TRBV2 | NA | NA | CASSAESPYYGYTF | TGTGCCAGCTCTGCAGAAAGTCCATACTATGGCTACACCTTC
14 | TRBJ1-5 | TRBV7-9 | NA | TRBD1 | CASSRTGLNQPQHF | TGTGCCAGCAGCCGGACAGGGCTAAATCAGCCCCAGCATTTT
16 | TRBJ1-5 | TRBV5-8 | NA | NA | CASSLRGPESNQPQHF | TGTGCCAGCAGCTTGAGGGGTCCGGAGAGCAATCAGCCCCAGCATTTT
16 | TRBJ2-3 | TRBV11-2 | NA | TRBD2 | CASSLEGRVSTDTQYF | TGTGCCAGCAGCTTAGAAGGGAGGGTTAGCACAGATACGCAGTATTTT